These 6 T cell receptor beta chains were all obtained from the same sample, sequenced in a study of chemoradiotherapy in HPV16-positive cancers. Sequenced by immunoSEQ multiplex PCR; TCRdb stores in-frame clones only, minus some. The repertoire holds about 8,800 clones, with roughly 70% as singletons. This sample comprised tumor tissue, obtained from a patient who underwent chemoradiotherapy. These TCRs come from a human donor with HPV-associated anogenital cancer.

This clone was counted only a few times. The CDR3 loop reads CASSLSGGFSSYEQYF. As DNA, the CDR3 is TGCGCCAGCAGCTTGTCAGGGGGTTTTAGCTCCTACGAGCAGTACTTC. The chain recombines TRBV5-1 with TRBJ2-7; 7 nucleotides match TRBD1. The trim removed 1 base at V and 0 bases at J, leaving 7 bases unmatched. Germline V CDR1 and CDR2: SGHRS, YFSETQ. This CDR3 is built from 16 residues.

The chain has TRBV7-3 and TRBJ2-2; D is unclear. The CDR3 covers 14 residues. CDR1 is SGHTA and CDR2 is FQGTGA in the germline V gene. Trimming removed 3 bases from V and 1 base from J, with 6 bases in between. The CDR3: CASSLAENTGELFF. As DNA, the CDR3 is TGTGCCAGCAGCTTGGCAGAGAACACCGGGGAGCTGTTTTTT.

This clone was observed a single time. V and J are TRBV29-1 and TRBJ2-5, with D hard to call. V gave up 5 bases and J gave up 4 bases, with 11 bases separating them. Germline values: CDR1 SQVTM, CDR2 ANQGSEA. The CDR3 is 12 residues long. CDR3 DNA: TGCAGCGTTATTAAGGGCACAGAGACCCAGTACTTC. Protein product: CSVIKGTETQYF.

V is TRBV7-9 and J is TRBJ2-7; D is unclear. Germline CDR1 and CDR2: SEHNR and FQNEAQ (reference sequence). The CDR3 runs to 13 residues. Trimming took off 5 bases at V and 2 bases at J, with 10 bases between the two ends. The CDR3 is CASSPGVTYEQYF. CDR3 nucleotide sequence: TGTGCCAGCAGCCCCGGAGTTACCTACGAGCAGTACTTC.

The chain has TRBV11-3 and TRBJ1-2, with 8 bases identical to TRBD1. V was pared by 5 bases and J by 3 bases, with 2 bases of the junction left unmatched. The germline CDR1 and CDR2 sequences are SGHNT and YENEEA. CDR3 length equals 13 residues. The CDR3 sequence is CASSPDRDYGYTF. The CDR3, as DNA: TGTGCCAGCAGCCCGGACAGGGACTATGGCTACACCTTC.

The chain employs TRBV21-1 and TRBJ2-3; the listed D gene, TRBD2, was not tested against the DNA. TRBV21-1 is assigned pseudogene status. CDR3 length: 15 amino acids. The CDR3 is CASPTSGYGTDTQYF. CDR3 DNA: TGTGCCAGCCCGACTAGCGGGTACGGCACAGATACGCAGTATTTT.